Detailed here is one T cell receptor (beta chain). The antigen remains unidentified. TCRdb called the RT-PCR reads again in MiXCR, with one record for every CDR3 protein. The repertoire consists of around 750,000 distinct CDR3 sequences, with approximately 21% occurring once and the leading ten covering 10%. This specimen comes from a study of response to subunit inactivated influenza vaccine. Study results and limitations: The authors suggested that few new T cells are recruited per seasonal influenza vaccination.

This CDR3 region has 11 residues. V was trimmed by 2 bases and J by 7 bases, leaving 4 bases between them. CDR1 is WNHNN and CDR2 is SYGVQD in the germline V gene (reference sequence). V gene TRBV10-1 combines with J gene TRBJ2-3; D gene uncertain. This sequence originates from a man aged 45-65 years who received an inactivated influenza vaccine. The source was PBMCs from blood, collected approximately 5 days after vaccination. The CDR3 DNA sequence: TGCGCCAGCAGTGAGGCAAATACGCAGTATTTT. Translated, it gives CASSEANTQYF.